The 24 T cell receptor beta chains presented below share a single source sample, sequenced in a study of human T cells and chemical hapten exposure. Indicated time point: patch test 2, 6 weeks after DPC sensitization. Treatment meaning: therapeutic diphenylcyclopropenone sensitization with weekly scalp DPC. In TCRdb, the RACE reads were re-called with MiXCR into one record per CDR3 protein. This sample has over 130,000 distinct CDR3 sequences, with 10% to 15% found just once. Sequenced here: whole blood, sampled in connection with sensitization to the hapten diphenylcyclopropenone (DPC). The receptor source for this set is a woman aged 50 to 60 with alopecia areata. Some clones in this sample may be carry-over from other donors' samples.

V usage is TRBV18 and J usage is TRBJ1-6, with 7 nucleotides matching TRBD1. The germline V gene has CDR1 KGHSH and CDR2 LQKENI. Germline trimming cut 1 base from V and 3 bases from J; bases unmatched to any gene: 3. The CDR3 runs 16 residues. The CDR3 here is CASSPQGANYNSPLHF. DNA of the CDR3: TGTGCCAGCTCACCACAGGGGGCCAACTATAATTCACCCCTCCACTTT. Full variable domain (remainder filled in from reference TRBV18 and TRBJ1-6): NAGVMQNPRHLVRRRGQEARLRCSPMKGHSHVYWYRQLPEEGLKFMVYLQKENIIDESGMPKERFSAEFPKEGPSILRIQQVVRGDSAAYFCASSPQGANYNSPLHFGNGTRLTVT.

This clonotype has only a few counts. V and J are TRBV7-2 and TRBJ2-4; D call uncertain. The CDR3 totals 13 residues. Germline V gene lookup returns CDR1 SGHTA and CDR2 FQGNSA. The ends were cut back, 4 bases at V and 7 bases at J, with 11 bases in the middle. CDR3 bases: TGTGCCAGCAGCTCAGACCGTGTGAACATTCAGTACTTC. Its protein product is CASSSDRVNIQYF.

This clonotype came up a few times. The V call is TRBV6-2 or TRBV6-3, the J call TRBJ2-1, with TRBD1 matching over 7 bases. Trimming at V came to 4 bases and at J to 3 bases, leaving 3 bases not matched to a gene. This CDR3 region has 14 residues. In germline, CDR1 is MNHEY, CDR2 SVGEGT. DNA for the CDR3: TGTGCCAGCAGTTGGGACAGCAGCTACAATGAGCAGTTCTTC. Its protein is CASSWDSSYNEQFF.

This clonotype showed up many times. This sequence joins TRBV12-3 or TRBV12-4 and TRBJ1-2; 7 bases agree with TRBD1. This CDR3 is 12 amino acids long. J lost 7 bases, V lost 5 bases, and 4 bases had no gene match. The CDR3 spells CASSLTGIGYTF. The CDR3 nucleotides are TGTGCCAGCAGTCTGACAGGGATTGGCTACACCTTC.

The gene calls are TRBV5-6 and TRBJ1-5; TRBD1 might be the D (5 bases). Germline lookup yields CDR1 SGHDT and CDR2 YYEEEE. The V end was cut by 1 base, the J end by 1 base, with 9 bases between. The CDR3 runs 15 residues. CDR3 coding DNA: TGTGCCAGCAGCTTGAGGGGCGGCAGCAATCAGCCCCAGCATTTT. Translation gives CASSLRGGSNQPQHF.

This clonotype has more than one count but fewer than ten. This chain links TRBV4-3 with TRBJ2-5; D gene ambiguous. Germline V gives CDR1 LGHNA, CDR2 YSLEER. Trimming removed 5 bases at V and 5 bases at J, with 12 bases between. The CDR3 spans 13 residues. The CDR3 reads CASSVDFGETQYF. Written as DNA, the CDR3 is TGCGCCAGCAGCGTCGATTTTGGGGAGACCCAGTACTTC.

The J gene is TRBJ2-3, the V gene TRBV10-1; D gene ambiguous. CDR3 size: 13 residues. Trimming pared 6 bases from V and 2 bases from J, leaving 9 bases between. Germline CDR1 and CDR2: WNHNN and SYGVQD (reference sequence). CDR3 protein: CASRSLATDTQYF. CDR3 coding DNA: TGCGCCAGCAGAAGCCTGGCCACAGATACGCAGTATTTT.

This clonotype was seen many times. This chain links TRBV20-1 with TRBJ2-3; 12 nucleotides match TRBD2. The CDR3 is 15 residues long. CDR1 and CDR2 from the germline V gene are DFQATT and SNEGSKA (reference sequence). With 3 bases clipped from V and 7 bases from J, the junction kept 8 bases outside the gene matches. The CDR3 loop is CSASKASGRAYTQYF. The CDR3 DNA reads TGCAGTGCTAGTAAGGCTAGCGGGAGGGCATATACGCAGTATTTT.

This clonotype showed up many times. The CDR3, as DNA: TGCAGCGCCACGAGCGGGGGCAGCTCCTACGAGCAGTACTTC. Amino acid sequence: CSATSGGSSYEQYF. The chain joins TRBV29-1 to TRBJ2-7, with 8 positions matching TRBD2. Germline loops: CDR1 SQVTM, CDR2 ANQGSEA. This CDR3 region has 14 residues. The ends lost 7 bases at V and 0 bases at J; junction bases unmatched: 8.

In its sample, this clonotype was seen many times. This sequence joins TRBV20-1 and TRBJ2-1, with 10 bases lining up with TRBD2. Germline loops: CDR1 DFQATT, CDR2 SNEGSKA (reference sequence). The CDR3 sequence is 16 residues long. With V trimmed by 1 base and J by 0 bases, 3 bases remained unmatched. CDR3 region: CSARVASGSSYNEQFF. In DNA, the CDR3 is TGCAGTGCTAGAGTGGCTAGCGGGAGCTCCTACAATGAGCAGTTCTTC.

Ten or more counts support this clonotype. The chain employs TRBV19 and TRBJ2-1; 10 nucleotides agree with TRBD1. The CDR3 consists of 15 residues. V was pared by 6 bases and J by 3 bases, with 5 bases of the junction left unmatched. CDR1 and CDR2 (germline): LNHDA, SQIVND (reference sequence). As DNA, the CDR3 is TGTGCCAGTAGCTCCGGGACAGGGGTCTACAATGAGCAGTTCTTC. Translating it yields CASSSGTGVYNEQFF. Complete variable domain (other parts from reference TRBV19 and TRBJ2-1): DGGITQSPKYLFRKEGQNVTLSCEQNLNHDAMYWYRQDPGQGLRLIYYSQIVNDFQKGDIAEGYSVSREKKESFPLTVTSAQKNPTAFYLCASSSGTGVYNEQFFGPGTRLTVL.

This clonotype was seen many times. The CDR3 region is CASSLAAGRNTEAFF. CDR3 DNA sequence: TGTGCCAGCAGCTTAGCGGCAGGGAGGAACACTGAAGCTTTCTTT. This rearrangement joins TRBV11-2 to TRBJ1-1; TRBD1 might be the D (5 bases). The CDR3 is 15 residues long. The V gene's germline CDR1 is SGHAT and CDR2 FQNNGV. V was shortened by 1 base and J by 1 base, with 10 bases between the two germline ends.

The rearrangement joins TRBV27 to TRBJ2-3; no reliable D call. Trimming cost V 4 bases and J 0 bases, with 11 bases left between them. The CDR3 is made up of 15 amino acids. The germline V gene has CDR1 MNHEY and CDR2 SMNVEV (reference sequence). In DNA form, the CDR3 reads TGTGCCAGCAGTTCCTTCTGGGGAAGCACAGATACGCAGTATTTT. The encoded protein is CASSSFWGSTDTQYF.

With regard to this clonotype: Its ends do not fully match the called genes, so a read error is possible. V usage is TRBV5-1 and J usage is TRBJ2-2; 8 bases fit TRBD1. The CDR3 has 18 amino acids. Looked up from germline, CDR1 is SGHRS and CDR2 is YFSETQ. CDR3 loop: CTSSLGPDRGANTGELFF. CDR3 DNA: TGCACCAGCAGCCTGGGCCCCGACAGGGGCGCGAACACCGGGGAGCTGTTTTTT.

This clonotype was recorded a few times. The chain carries TRBV7-2 and TRBJ2-1, with 9 positions matching TRBD2. After removal of 1 base from V and 9 bases from J, the junction contained 7 bases not matched to a gene. CDR1 SGHTA and CDR2 FQGNSA come from the germline V gene. The CDR3 has 15 amino acids. The CDR3 DNA reads TGTGCCAGCAGCTTAGTCCCAGCGGGAGGTAGTGAGCAGTTCTTC. This sequence encodes CASSLVPAGGSEQFF.

The table lists this clonotype with many counts. The V gene is TRBV6-5, the J gene TRBJ1-2; unclear D gene. This CDR3 is 15 amino acids long. Germline lookup yields CDR1 MNHEY and CDR2 SVGAGI. Between the trimmed V and J ends, which lost 2 bases and 0 bases, there was a span of 10 bases. The CDR3 DNA reads as TGTGCCAGCAGTTACGCGGCAGAAGCTAACTATGGCTACACCTTC. Its translation: CASSYAAEANYGYTF.

This clonotype was found many times. This chain links TRBV3-1 with TRBJ2-1; the D call may be TRBD1 or TRBD2 (5 bases each). The CDR3 spans 15 residues. The germline V gene encodes CDR1 LGHDT and CDR2 YNNKEL (reference sequence). V lost 1 base and J 4 bases, leaving 11 bases between the germline ends. In DNA form, the CDR3 reads TGTGCCAGCAGCCAAGCCCATGGGGGTTACAATGAGCAGTTCTTC. It yields the protein CASSQAHGGYNEQFF.

This clonotype was detected many times. This chain connects TRBV6-1 to TRBJ2-7, with 7 positions matching TRBD2. This CDR3 comprises 17 residues. CDR1 MNHNS and CDR2 SASEGT come from the germline V gene. V shed 4 bases, J shed 1 base, and the junction held 13 bases outside the gene matches. DNA of the CDR3: TGTGCCAGCAGTGCTCGGGGGGAGCGGGGAGCATCCTACGAGCAGTACTTC. This sequence encodes CASSARGERGASYEQYF.

The J gene is TRBJ2-2, the V gene TRBV7-9, with TRBD2 matching 12 bases. CDR1 is SEHNR, CDR2 FQNEAQ, per germline (reference sequence). The CDR3 runs 16 residues. V lost 5 bases, J lost 4 bases, and 5 bases stayed unmatched. In nucleotides, the CDR3 is TGTGCCAGCAGCAGGACTAGCGGGATTACCACCGGGGAGCTGTTTTTT. Protein sequence: CASSRTSGITTGELFF.

This clonotype was detected only a few times. V gene TRBV7-2 combines with J gene TRBJ1-6; 9 bases fit TRBD1. This CDR3 has 15 amino acids. Germline V CDR1 and CDR2: SGHTA, FQGNSA. V lost 5 bases, J lost 9 bases, and 8 bases stayed unmatched. The CDR3 sequence is CASSATGGETSPLHF. The CDR3 nucleotides read TGTGCCAGCAGCGCCACAGGGGGCGAAACTTCACCCCTCCACTTT.

This clonotype was counted between two and nine times. The genes are TRBV11-2 and TRBJ2-7; 10 positions match TRBD2. CDR3 length: 18 amino acids. Germline loops: CDR1 SGHAT, CDR2 FQNNGV. The V segment lost 0 bases and the J segment 2 bases; nucleotides outside the gene matches: 10. DNA of the CDR3: TGTGCCAGCAGCTTAGATCTCCCCTCTAGCGGGAGCCCCTACGAGCAGTACTTC. The encoded protein is CASSLDLPSSGSPYEQYF.

This clonotype came up many times. The gene calls are TRBV14 and TRBJ1-1, with 8 bases that match TRBD1. The CDR3 has 15 residues. V shed 4 bases and J 1 base; nucleotides not matched to a gene: 5. CDR1 is SGHDN, CDR2 FVKESK, per germline. CDR3 in DNA: TGTGCCAGCAGCCCCGTCGGACAGGGGAACACTGAAGCTTTCTTT. Its protein product is CASSPVGQGNTEAFF.

This clonotype showed up many times. The chain recombines TRBV7-2 with TRBJ1-3, with D uncertain. Trimming cost V 5 bases and J 3 bases, with 11 bases left between them. The germline CDR1 and CDR2 sequences are SGHTA and FQGNSA. This CDR3 contains 14 residues. CDR3 in DNA: TGTGCCAGCAGCAAGACGGATTTTGGAAACACCATATATTTT. Encoded protein: CASSKTDFGNTIYF.

This clonotype was seen a few times. The chain links TRBV18 to TRBJ2-3; D is perhaps TRBD1 (6 bases). Trimming took 0 bases from V and 0 from J, leaving 10 bases between them. Germline assignment: CDR1 KGHSH and CDR2 LQKENI. This CDR3 region has 16 residues. The CDR3 region has the DNA TGTGCCAGCTCACCACCGGGGACATCTAGCACAGATACGCAGTATTTT. It encodes CASSPPGTSSTDTQYF.